The 20 T cell receptor beta chains below all came from one sample that was sequenced in a study of cytomegalovirus exposure and HLA in healthy donors. Assay used: immunoSEQ multiplex PCR; TCRdb lists only in-frame clones, some missing. Of a few hundred thousand clones listed, around 86% are singletons. The sample comprised PBMCs. These receptors were collected from a woman aged 18-30 years in good health and CMV-seronegative.

The V call is TRBV4-1, the J call TRBJ1-4; 8 nucleotides match TRBD1. The trim removed 4 bases at V and 8 bases at J, leaving 12 bases unmatched. This CDR3 comprises 16 residues. The germline V gene has CDR1 MGHRA and CDR2 YSYEKL. CDR3 DNA: TGCGCCAGCAGCCTAGTTAATACAGGGGGTGGGGAAAAACTGTTTTTT. Amino acids: CASSLVNTGGGEKLFF.

As DNA, the CDR3 is TGTGCCAGCTCACCAACCAGGCAGGCGCCGTCCGGGGACACTGAAGCTTTCTTT. Amino acids: CASSPTRQAPSGDTEAFF. The chain combines TRBV18 with TRBJ1-1; D is undetermined. The CDR3 runs to 18 residues. Trimming shortened V by 2 bases and J by 3 bases, and 22 bases separated the two germline ends. In germline, CDR1 is KGHSH, CDR2 LQKENI.

This sequence joins TRBV6-5 and TRBJ1-2; D is unclear. Germline values: CDR1 MNHEY, CDR2 SVGAGI. Trimming cost V 5 bases and J 2 bases, with 12 bases left between them. The CDR3 sequence is 14 residues long. Here the CDR3 reads CASSPERANYGYTF. CDR3 nucleotide sequence: TGTGCCAGCAGTCCCGAGAGGGCAAACTATGGCTACACCTTC.

Comment on this clone: Relative to the germline gene, one junction end is altered; a read error may explain this. The rearrangement uses TRBV6-5 and TRBJ2-7; TRBD2 might be the D (6 bases). CDR3 length: 10 residues. Looked up from germline, CDR1 is MNHEY and CDR2 is SVGAGI. The CDR3 spells CASSFPGDLF. The CDR3 DNA follows: TGTGCCAGCAGTTTCCCGGGGGACCTCTTC.

This sequence joins TRBV7-9 and TRBJ1-2, with D uncertain. The CDR3 consists of 13 residues. Germline V gene data show CDR1 as SEHNR and CDR2 as FQNEAQ (reference sequence). The V and J ends lost 4 bases and 2 bases respectively, with 8 bases between them. CDR3 residues: CASSSPGNYGYTF. CDR3 sequence (DNA): TGTGCCAGCAGCTCCCCGGGGAACTATGGCTACACCTTC.

This clone appeared a single time. The chain combines TRBV7-9 with TRBJ1-5, with a possible D match to TRBD1 (5 bases). V was trimmed by 5 bases and J by 4 bases, leaving 9 bases between them. In germline, CDR1 is SEHNR, CDR2 FQNEAQ (reference sequence). The CDR3 is 13 amino acids. The CDR3 nucleotides read TGTGCCAGCAGCCAGGACACTAATCAGCCCCAGCATTTT. Its protein is CASSQDTNQPQHF.

The CDR3 DNA is TGCGCCAGCAGCTTGAATGGTTGGCAGGGGAATGAAAAACTGTTTTTT. It translates to CASSLNGWQGNEKLFF. The chain couples TRBV5-1 to TRBJ1-4; D perhaps matches TRBD1 (6 bases). The CDR3 runs 16 residues. The germline gives CDR1 SGHRS, CDR2 YFSETQ. The V and J ends lost 1 base and 5 bases respectively, with 15 bases between them.

This sequence joins TRBV7-2 and TRBJ2-7, with TRBD1 identical over 8 bases. Germline V gene lookup returns CDR1 SGHTA and CDR2 FQGNSA. This CDR3 has 14 residues. V lost 4 bases, J lost 2 bases, and 4 bases stayed unmatched. The CDR3, as DNA: TGTGCCAGCAGCTGGCGGGGACAGGCCTACGAGCAGTACTTC. Its translation is CASSWRGQAYEQYF.

The chain carries TRBV5-1 and TRBJ1-5; D is possibly TRBD1 (6 bases). The CDR3 has 15 residues. Germline V gives CDR1 SGHRS, CDR2 YFSETQ. Trimming pared 0 bases from V and 6 bases from J, leaving 13 bases between. The CDR3, as DNA: TGCGCCAGCAGCTTGGAACCCTCACAGGGTCAGCCCCAGCATTTT. Its protein is CASSLEPSQGQPQHF.

The rearrangement joins TRBV6-1 to TRBJ2-1; no reliable D call. This CDR3 has 14 residues. V lost 6 bases and J lost 0, with 9 bases in between. CDR1 MNHNS and CDR2 SASEGT come from the germline V gene. The CDR3 loop reads CASRVGLSYNEQFF. The CDR3 coding sequence is TGTGCCAGCAGGGTGGGCCTCTCCTACAATGAGCAGTTCTTC.

The V and J genes are TRBV7-9 and TRBJ1-5; D ambiguous. This CDR3 is 16 amino acids long. V was shortened by 4 bases and J by 0 bases, with 13 bases between the two germline ends. Germline V lookup: CDR1 SEHNR, CDR2 FQNEAQ (reference sequence). For the CDR3, the DNA is TGTGCCAGCAGCTATGGTTCGGCGGGTAGCAATCAGCCCCAGCATTTT. Encoded protein: CASSYGSAGSNQPQHF.

The chain employs TRBV11-2 and TRBJ2-1; 9 nucleotides align to TRBD2. The germline V gene encodes CDR1 SGHAT and CDR2 FQNNGV. This CDR3 has 15 residues. The V gene end was trimmed by 1 base and the J gene end by 3 bases; junction bases not matched to a gene: 1. In DNA, the CDR3 is TGTGCCAGCAGCTTAGGCGGGAGGGGCTACAATGAGCAGTTCTTC. Protein sequence: CASSLGGRGYNEQFF.

This clone was recorded only once. V and J are TRBV13 and TRBJ2-7; TRBD1 matches at 8 bases. Germline V gene sequence: CDR1 PRHDT, CDR2 FYEKMQ (reference sequence). CDR3 length equals 17 residues. The V and J ends lost 3 bases and 4 bases, in that order; junction bases with no gene match: 14. CDR3 loop: CASSFTTGTGLRYEQYF. CDR3 coding DNA: TGTGCCAGCAGCTTCACTACCGGGACAGGCCTCCGGTACGAGCAGTACTTC. Full variable domain (outside the CDR3, taken from reference TRBV13 and TRBJ2-7): AAGVIQSPRHLIKEKRETATLKCYPIPRHDTVYWYQQGPGQDPQFLISFYEKMQSDKGSIPDRFSAQQFSDYHSELNMSSLELGDSALYFCASSFTTGTGLRYEQYFGPGTRLTVT.

The J gene is TRBJ2-2, the V gene TRBV27, with TRBD2 matching over 10 bases. Germline CDR1 and CDR2: MNHEY and SMNVEV (reference sequence). The CDR3 runs to 16 residues. V lost 5 bases, J lost 2 bases, and 5 bases stayed unmatched. CDR3 nucleotide sequence: TGTGCCAGCAGTACCCGGACTAGCGGTAACACCGGGGAGCTGTTTTTT. Translating it yields CASSTRTSGNTGELFF.

V is TRBV27 and J is TRBJ2-7, with TRBD1 matching over 9 bases. The V and J ends lost 7 bases and 1 base, in that order; junction bases with no gene match: 5. The CDR3 runs 14 residues. Germline V gene lookup returns CDR1 MNHEY and CDR2 SMNVEV (reference sequence). The CDR3 DNA follows: TGTGCCAGCAAGGGGACAGGGATGTCCTACGAGCAGTACTTC. Its protein is CASKGTGMSYEQYF.

This clone was detected only once. The chain joins TRBV2 to TRBJ1-5, with a possible D match to TRBD1 (6 bases). The length of the CDR3 is 15 residues. Germline-derived CDR1 and CDR2 are SNHLY and FYNNEI. Trimming left V 6 bases short and J 0 bases short, with 12 bases between. The CDR3 protein is CASRRGGNSNQPQHF. The DNA for the CDR3 is TGTGCCAGCAGGAGGGGGGGGAATAGCAATCAGCCCCAGCATTTT.

The V and J genes are TRBV7-2 and TRBJ2-7, with TRBD1 identical over 10 bases. The germline V gene has CDR1 SGHTA and CDR2 FQGNSA. This CDR3 contains 15 residues. The junction had 1 base not matched to a gene; V was cut back by 1 base and J by 1 base. Written as DNA, the CDR3 is TGTGCCAGCAGCTTAGGGACAGGGGGTTCCTACGAGCAGTACTTC. It codes for CASSLGTGGSYEQYF.

The chain links TRBV5-1 to TRBJ2-7, with 7 bases lining up with TRBD1. V trimming: 4 bases; J trimming: 2 bases; junction bases outside the gene matches: 9. This CDR3 has 15 amino acids. Germline V gives CDR1 SGHRS, CDR2 YFSETQ. The CDR3 DNA is TGCGCCAGCAGCCTCTGGGGACAGCCAGCCTACGAGCAGTACTTC. Its protein is CASSLWGQPAYEQYF.

V usage is TRBV2 and J usage is TRBJ2-7; 10 nucleotides match TRBD1. Trimming at V came to 4 bases and at J to 2 bases, leaving 5 bases not matched to a gene. Germline V gives CDR1 SNHLY, CDR2 FYNNEI. This CDR3 spans 15 amino acids. The CDR3 protein is CASSARDRGTYEQYF. The CDR3 coding sequence is TGTGCCAGCAGTGCCCGGGACAGGGGAACCTACGAGCAGTACTTC.

The rearrangement uses TRBV4-1 and TRBJ2-2; 10 bases align to TRBD2. The CDR3 sequence is 18 residues long. Germline V lookup: CDR1 MGHRA, CDR2 YSYEKL. Losses at the gene ends were 1 base for V and 3 bases for J; bases not matched to a gene: 8. In nucleotides, the CDR3 is TGCGCCAGCAGCCAAGTCCAGGTAGCGGGGGGTTACACCGGGGAGCTGTTTTTT. Translation: CASSQVQVAGGYTGELFF.